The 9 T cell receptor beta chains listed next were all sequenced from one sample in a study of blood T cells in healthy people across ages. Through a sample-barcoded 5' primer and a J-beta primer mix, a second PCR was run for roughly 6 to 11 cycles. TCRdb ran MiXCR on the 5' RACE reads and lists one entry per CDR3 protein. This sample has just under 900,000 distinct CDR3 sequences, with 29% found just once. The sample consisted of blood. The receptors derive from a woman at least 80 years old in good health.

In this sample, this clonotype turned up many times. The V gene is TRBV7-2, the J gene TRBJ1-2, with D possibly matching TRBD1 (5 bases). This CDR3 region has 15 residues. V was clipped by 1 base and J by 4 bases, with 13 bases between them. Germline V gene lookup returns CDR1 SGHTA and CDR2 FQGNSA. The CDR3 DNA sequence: TGTGCCAGCAGCTTAGGCACGGGGCTGTTCTATGGCTACACCTTC. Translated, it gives CASSLGTGLFYGYTF.

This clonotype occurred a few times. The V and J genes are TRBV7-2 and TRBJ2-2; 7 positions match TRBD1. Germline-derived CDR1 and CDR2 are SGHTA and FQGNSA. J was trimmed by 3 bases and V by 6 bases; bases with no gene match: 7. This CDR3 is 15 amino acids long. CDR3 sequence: CASRLQGKDTGELFF. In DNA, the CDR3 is TGTGCCAGCAGACTACAGGGGAAGGACACCGGGGAGCTGTTTTTT.

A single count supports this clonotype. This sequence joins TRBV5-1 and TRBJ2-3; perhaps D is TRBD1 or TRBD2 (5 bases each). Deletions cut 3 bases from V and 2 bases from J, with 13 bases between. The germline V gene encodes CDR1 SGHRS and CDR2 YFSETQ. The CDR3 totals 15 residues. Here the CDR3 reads CASSWGTPSTDTQYF. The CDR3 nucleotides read TGCGCCAGCAGCTGGGGGACGCCTTCCACAGATACGCAGTATTTT.

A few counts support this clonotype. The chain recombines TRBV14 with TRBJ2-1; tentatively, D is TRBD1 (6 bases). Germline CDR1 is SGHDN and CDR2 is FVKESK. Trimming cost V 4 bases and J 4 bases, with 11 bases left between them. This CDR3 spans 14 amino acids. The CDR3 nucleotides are TGTGCCAGCAGCCTCCGGGACACATACAATGAGCAGTTCTTC. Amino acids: CASSLRDTYNEQFF.

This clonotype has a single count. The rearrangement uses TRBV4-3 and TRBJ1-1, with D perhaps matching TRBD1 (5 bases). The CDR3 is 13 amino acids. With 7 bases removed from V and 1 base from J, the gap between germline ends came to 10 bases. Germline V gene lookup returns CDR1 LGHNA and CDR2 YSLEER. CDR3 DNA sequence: TGCGCCAGCAACCCCAGGGAGAACACTGAAGCTTTCTTT. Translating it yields CASNPRENTEAFF.

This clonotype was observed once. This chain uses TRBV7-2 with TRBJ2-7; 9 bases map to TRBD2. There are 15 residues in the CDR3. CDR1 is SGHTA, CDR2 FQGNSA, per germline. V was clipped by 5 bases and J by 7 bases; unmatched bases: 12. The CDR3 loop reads CASSHRTSVGSEQYF. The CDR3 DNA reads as TGTGCCAGCAGCCACAGGACTAGCGTCGGAAGTGAGCAGTACTTC.

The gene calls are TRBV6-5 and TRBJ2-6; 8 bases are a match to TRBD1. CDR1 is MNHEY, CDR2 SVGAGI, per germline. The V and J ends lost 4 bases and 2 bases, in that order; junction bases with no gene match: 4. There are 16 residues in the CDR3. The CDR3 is CASSWTGTAGANVLTF. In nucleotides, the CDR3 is TGTGCCAGCAGTTGGACAGGGACCGCTGGGGCCAACGTCCTGACTTTC.

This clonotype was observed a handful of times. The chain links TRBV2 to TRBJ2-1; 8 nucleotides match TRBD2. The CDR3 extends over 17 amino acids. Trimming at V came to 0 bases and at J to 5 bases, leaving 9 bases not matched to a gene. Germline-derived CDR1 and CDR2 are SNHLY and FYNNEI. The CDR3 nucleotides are TGTGCCAGCAGTGAAGCGCTTGGAGCGGGGGCCGACAATGAGCAGTTCTTC. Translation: CASSEALGAGADNEQFF.

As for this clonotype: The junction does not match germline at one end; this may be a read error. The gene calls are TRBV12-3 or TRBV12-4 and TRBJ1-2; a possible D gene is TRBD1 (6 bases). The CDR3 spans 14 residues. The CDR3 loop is CASSCSKGQYGYTF. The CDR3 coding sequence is TGCGCCAGCAGTTGTTCGAAGGGACAATATGGCTACACCTTC.